These 2 T cell receptor beta chains share one sample of origin, sequenced in a study of T-cell reconstitution after alpha-beta-depleted transplantation in children (dated by TCRdb to between 2015 and 2016). The method behind the library was PCR. The instrument was an Illumina HiSeq 2500. TCR library preparation used molecular barcoding, with unique molecular identifiers applied to normalize quantification of the TCRbeta repertoire. TCRdb reran the public reads through fastp at Q25 and MiXCR, keeping productive beta chains. A single entry per CDR3 protein holds the most common genes and DNA from its merged rows. The sample yields 600,000 to 700,000 distinct CDR3 sequences; approximately 15% were counted once. The leading ten clones occupy approximately 1.1% of the sample. This material consisted of PBMCs from the stem cell graft donor, taken from the stem cell graft. Every receptor here comes from a human donor who donated a stem cell graft to a child with acute myeloid leukemia.

This clonotype was counted many times. J is TRBJ2-7 and V is TRBV29-1, with a weak D call TRBD2 (7 bases). Germline-derived CDR1 and CDR2 are SQVTM and ANQGSEA. Trimming took off 6 bases at V and 7 bases at J, with 13 bases between the two ends. This CDR3 spans 11 amino acids. The CDR3 bases are TGCAGCGTGGGGGGGGCTGGAGAGCAGTACTTC. Translation: CSVGGAGEQYF.

This clonotype showed up many times. The V call is TRBV20-1, the J call TRBJ2-3; 7 nucleotides align to TRBD2. The CDR3 contains 15 residues. Germline values: CDR1 DFQATT, CDR2 SNEGSKA (reference sequence). With V trimmed by 1 base and J by 2 bases, 6 bases remained unmatched. CDR3 sequence (DNA): TGCAGTGCTAGAGTTACCGGGACTATCACAGATACGCAGTATTTT. It is translated as CSARVTGTITDTQYF.